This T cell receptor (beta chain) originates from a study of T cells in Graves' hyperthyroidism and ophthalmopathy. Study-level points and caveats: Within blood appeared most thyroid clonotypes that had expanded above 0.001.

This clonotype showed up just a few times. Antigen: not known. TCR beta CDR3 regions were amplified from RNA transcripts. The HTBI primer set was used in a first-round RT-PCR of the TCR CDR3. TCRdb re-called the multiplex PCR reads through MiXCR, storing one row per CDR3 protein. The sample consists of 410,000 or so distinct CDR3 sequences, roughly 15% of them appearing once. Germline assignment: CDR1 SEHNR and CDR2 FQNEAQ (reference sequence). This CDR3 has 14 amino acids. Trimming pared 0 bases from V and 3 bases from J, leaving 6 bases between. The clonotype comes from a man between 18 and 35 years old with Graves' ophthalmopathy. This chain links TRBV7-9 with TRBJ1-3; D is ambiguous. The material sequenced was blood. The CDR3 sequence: CASSLAYNGNTIYF. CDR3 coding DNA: TGTGCCAGCAGCTTAGCCTACAATGGAAACACCATATATTTT.